A single sample gave rise to the 10 T cell receptor beta chains below, sequenced in a study of blood T cell repertoires in COVID-19 (dated by TCRdb to 2020 to 2021). Library prep was done by the immunoSEQ multiplex PCR assay. TCRdb took over this immuneACCESS table, retaining in-frame rearrangements with V and J assigned. Such tables are incomplete; in checked studies, under half of the missing clones stem from an unresolved V gene, and the remainder is unexplained. This sample holds about 260,000 clones; about 87% were observed only once. Roughly 1.6% of the sample lies in the top ten. Material for sequencing was peripheral blood. The receptors were sampled from a middle-aged woman who had recovered from COVID-19.

The J gene is TRBJ2-4, the V gene TRBV6-5; TRBD1 might be the D (5 bases). The CDR3 runs 13 residues. Germline V gene sequence: CDR1 MNHEY, CDR2 SVGAGI. Deletions cut 7 bases from V and 8 bases from J, with 15 bases between. The CDR3 region is CASTPPGSDIQYF. The DNA for the CDR3 is TGTGCCAGCACCCCCCCAGGGTCGGACATTCAGTACTTC.

The chain has TRBV9 and TRBJ2-6; D is undetermined. V was clipped by 0 bases and J by 2 bases, with 6 bases between them. Germline CDR1 and CDR2: SGDLS and YYNGEE. This CDR3 contains 15 residues. Here the CDR3 reads CASSVGGAGANVLTF. The CDR3 region has the DNA TGTGCCAGCAGCGTAGGAGGAGCTGGGGCCAACGTCCTGACTTTC.

The chain employs TRBV7-9 and TRBJ1-2, with 7 positions matching TRBD1. There are 15 residues in the CDR3. Germline values: CDR1 SEHNR, CDR2 FQNEAQ (reference sequence). With V trimmed by 1 base and J by 1 base, 3 bases remained unmatched. DNA of the CDR3: TGTGCCAGCAGCTTAGGACAGGGTATTAACTATGGCTACACCTTC. Translating gives CASSLGQGINYGYTF.

The chain combines TRBV23-1 with TRBJ1-2; TRBD1 aligns across 12 bases. TRBV23-1 is annotated as an ORF whose role is uncertain. Losses at the gene ends were 11 bases for V and 4 bases for J; bases not matched to a gene: 14. The CDR3 runs 16 residues. The chain's CDR3 is CARSKGQGATGYGYTF. The CDR3 nucleotides read TGCGCCCGGTCAAAGGGACAGGGGGCTACAGGCTATGGCTACACCTTC.

The chain uses TRBV27 and TRBJ2-7, with 7 positions matching TRBD1. The length of the CDR3 is 15 residues. CDR1 and CDR2 from the germline V gene are MNHEY and SMNVEV (reference sequence). V was clipped by 4 bases and J by 4 bases; unmatched bases: 10. The DNA for the CDR3 is TGTGCCAGCAGTTCTGACAGGGAGAACTTTTACGAGCAGTACTTC. Translation: CASSSDRENFYEQYF.

This clone was counted once. The chain uses TRBV29-1 and TRBJ1-2, with D possibly matching TRBD1 (6 bases). CDR3 length equals 12 residues. V lost 7 bases to trimming and J lost 8 bases, with 17 bases between them. Germline values: CDR1 SQVTM, CDR2 ANQGSEA. CDR3 loop: CSAETGILGYTF. The CDR3 bases are TGCAGCGCAGAAACAGGGATTTTAGGCTACACCTTC.

The sample holds one count of this clone. This rearrangement joins TRBV2 to TRBJ1-1; no reliable D call. The CDR3 is made up of 13 amino acids. V lost 8 bases and J lost 0, with 10 bases in between. Germline-derived CDR1 and CDR2 are SNHLY and FYNNEI. CDR3 DNA: TGTGCCAGCCGCGGAGGCTTGAACACTGAAGCTTTCTTT. Encoded protein: CASRGGLNTEAFF.

The chain couples TRBV7-6 to TRBJ2-1, with 10 bases fitting TRBD2. The germline gives CDR1 SGHVS, CDR2 FNYEAQ. V trimming: 5 bases; J trimming: 2 bases; junction bases outside the gene matches: 18. This CDR3 region has 20 residues. The CDR3 protein is CASSRDERTSGAEPYNEQFF. The CDR3 nucleotides read TGTGCCAGCAGCCGCGATGAGCGAACTAGCGGGGCGGAGCCCTACAATGAGCAGTTCTTC.

This clone has only one observation. The chain combines TRBV9 with TRBJ2-5; 11 bases agree with TRBD1. The CDR3 covers 14 residues. Germline V gene lookup returns CDR1 SGDLS and CDR2 YYNGEE. V was clipped by 7 bases and J by 1 base; unmatched bases: 3. This CDR3 is CASGQGASQETQYF. CDR3 DNA: TGTGCCAGCGGACAGGGGGCGAGCCAAGAGACCCAGTACTTC.

J is TRBJ2-2 and V is TRBV5-1; 8 bases are a match to TRBD1. V trimming: 1 base; J trimming: 3 bases; junction bases outside the gene matches: 5. The CDR3 loop spans 16 amino acids. Germline loops: CDR1 SGHRS, CDR2 YFSETQ. The CDR3 DNA follows: TGCGCCAGCAGCTTGTTACCAGGGGGCGACACCGGGGAGCTGTTTTTT. Translated: CASSLLPGGDTGELFF.